The entry below gives a single TCR beta chain sequence along with its context. With a much larger clone just one base away, this may be a read error. This likely comes from a read error, as the CDR3 has no conserved phenylalanine or tryptophan at its end. This sample was taken from a study of regulatory T cells in long-lasting Graves disease. Germline CDR1 and CDR2: SGHAT and FQNNGV. This CDR3 is built from 13 residues. V was clipped by 1 base and J by 4 bases, with 8 bases between them. For TCR beta, libraries came from iRepertoire HTBI primers and Arm-PCR of CDR3 regions. TCRdb called the multiplex PCR reads again in MiXCR, with one record for every CDR3 protein. The data contain around 470,000 distinct CDR3 sequences, around 15% of them singletons. Time point here: newly diagnosed GD, antithyroid drugs for less than 3 months. PBMCs were the source of the RNA used for TCR sequencing. Collection of peripheral blood (nine milliliters) was done using EDTA tubes.

In addition, the sample was reused for a study of T cells in Graves' hyperthyroidism and ophthalmopathy. As reported in that work: Carried out on the TCR CDR3, a first-round RT-PCR used the HTBI primer set. A 13 V-J signature model discriminated ophthalmopathy versus stable hyperthyroidism.

The source was peripheral blood mononuclear cells (PBMCs), collected at new diagnosis, from a patient treated with antithyroid drugs. This rearrangement joins TRBV11-2 to TRBJ2-7; unclear D gene. This clonotype was sampled from a woman aged 50 to 60 with Graves disease. As DNA, the CDR3 is TGTGCCAGCAGCTTAGGGCTGGGTTACGAGCAGTACTAC. This sequence encodes CASSLGLGYEQYY.